A selection of T cell receptor beta chains follows, all from one sample in a study of blood T cells in healthy people across ages. TCRdb reprocessed the 5' RACE reads with MiXCR, giving one entry per CDR3 protein. The profile shows 750,000 to 850,000 distinct CDR3 sequences, 25% of them singletons. This sample also belongs to another study, concerning T cells of mothers and their children.

The sample consisted of blood. All receptors come from a boy aged 5-17 years in good health. Both conserved end residues are trimmed from each CDR3.

v_gene: TRBV6-5
len: 11
j_gene: TRBJ1-1
CDR3aa: ASSYGVGTEAF

v_gene: TRBV11-2
len: 13
j_gene: TRBJ2-5
CDR3aa: ASSLGQGGQETQY

v_gene: TRBV28
len: 11
j_gene: TRBJ1-1
CDR3aa: AVGGPLNTEAF

v_gene: TRBV7-2
len: 13
j_gene: TRBJ1-6
CDR3aa: ASSFGQAYNSPLH

v_gene: TRBV4-1
len: 14
j_gene: TRBJ2-5
CDR3aa: ASSQVPTGYQETQY

v_gene: TRBV20-1
len: 14
j_gene: TRBJ2-4
CDR3aa: SASRGVAGVQNIQY

v_gene: TRBV6-2/TRBV6-3
len: 14
j_gene: TRBJ2-5
CDR3aa: ASSQRRSDRGETQY

v_gene: TRBV7-9
len: 16
j_gene: TRBJ2-3
CDR3aa: ASSFYPARGSSRDTQY

v_gene: TRBV11-2
len: 11
j_gene: TRBJ1-1
CDR3aa: ALRGLENTEAF

v_gene: TRBV7-2
len: 11
j_gene: TRBJ1-2
CDR3aa: ASSLPRVYGYT

v_gene: TRBV25-1
len: 14
j_gene: TRBJ2-2
CDR3aa: ASSGRTGRNTGELF

v_gene: TRBV29-1
len: 13
j_gene: TRBJ2-5
CDR3aa: SVAPGPSAPETQY

v_gene: TRBV27
len: 11
j_gene: -
CDR3aa: ASGLYRGNEQF

v_gene: TRBV6-6
len: 11
j_gene: TRBJ2-2
CDR3aa: ASGTGRSGELF

v_gene: TRBV20-1
len: 11
j_gene: TRBJ2-7
CDR3aa: SARDTTPLQQY

v_gene: TRBV5-5
len: 12
j_gene: TRBJ2-5
CDR3aa: ASSLNPDGETQY

v_gene: TRBV4-3
len: 16
j_gene: TRBJ2-1
CDR3aa: ASSQVKSPLNLHNEQF

v_gene: TRBV6-1
len: 9
j_gene: TRBJ2-7
CDR3aa: ASRDRDEQY

v_gene: TRBV7-8
len: 12
j_gene: TRBJ1-4
CDR3aa: ASSSGGPGEKLF

v_gene: TRBV20-1
len: 16
j_gene: TRBJ2-5
CDR3aa: SAKPVGPAGAYQETQY

v_gene: TRBV25-1
len: 16
j_gene: TRBJ1-4
CDR3aa: ASSGRTGLIATNEKLF

v_gene: TRBV20-1
len: 10
j_gene: TRBJ2-5
CDR3aa: SASGLSGAQY

v_gene: TRBV20-1
len: 11
j_gene: TRBJ2-7
CDR3aa: SGVGTAFYEQY

v_gene: TRBV28
len: 13
j_gene: TRBJ1-2
CDR3aa: ASSLFRPLQYGYT